This T cell receptor beta chain was documented in a study of chemoradiotherapy in HPV16-positive cancers. General study findings and limits: Functional assays defining HPV-specific T cells used only two HPV16-positive patients.

This table comes from immunoSEQ multiplex PCR, and its TCRdb copy is limited to in-frame clones, with some not included. The sample lists roughly 15,000 clones, 65% to 80% occurring once. CDR3 length equals 13 residues. Looked up from germline, CDR1 is MNHEY and CDR2 is SVGAGI. Trimming removed 2 bases at V and 6 bases at J, with 8 bases between. About this clone itself: Its antigen is still unknown.

The sample was acquired from a patient who underwent chemoradiotherapy. This clonotype was sampled from a human donor with HPV-associated anogenital cancer. V is TRBV6-5 and J is TRBJ1-5; D ambiguous. The CDR3 nucleotides read TGTGCCAGCAGTTACGACGTGGCTCAGCCCCAGCATTTT. Protein product: CASSYDVAQPQHF.